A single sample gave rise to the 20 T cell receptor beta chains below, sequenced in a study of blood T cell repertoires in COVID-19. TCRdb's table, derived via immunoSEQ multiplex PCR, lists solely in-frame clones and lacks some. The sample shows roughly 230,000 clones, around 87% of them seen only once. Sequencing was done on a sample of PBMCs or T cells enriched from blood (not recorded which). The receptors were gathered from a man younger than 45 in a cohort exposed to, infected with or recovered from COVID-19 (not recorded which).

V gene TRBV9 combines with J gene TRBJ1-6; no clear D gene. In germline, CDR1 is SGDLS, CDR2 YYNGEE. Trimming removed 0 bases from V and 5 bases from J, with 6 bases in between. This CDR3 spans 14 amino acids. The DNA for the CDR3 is TGTGCCAGCAGCGTAGCGGGGAATAATTCACCCCTCCACTTT. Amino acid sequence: CASSVAGNNSPLHF.

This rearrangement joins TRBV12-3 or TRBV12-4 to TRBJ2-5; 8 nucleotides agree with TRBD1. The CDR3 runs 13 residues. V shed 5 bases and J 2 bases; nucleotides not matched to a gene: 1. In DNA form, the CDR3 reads TGTGCCAGCAGTCGGACAGGGCAAGAGACCCAGTACTTC. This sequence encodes CASSRTGQETQYF.

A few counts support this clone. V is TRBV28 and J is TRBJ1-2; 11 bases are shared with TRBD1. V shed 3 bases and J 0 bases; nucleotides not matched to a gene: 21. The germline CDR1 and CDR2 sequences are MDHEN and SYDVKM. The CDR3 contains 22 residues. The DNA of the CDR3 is TGTGCCAGCAGTTTCTGGGGACGGGCGGGACAGGGGGAGAATAGAGCTAACTATGGCTACACCTTC. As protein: CASSFWGRAGQGENRANYGYTF.

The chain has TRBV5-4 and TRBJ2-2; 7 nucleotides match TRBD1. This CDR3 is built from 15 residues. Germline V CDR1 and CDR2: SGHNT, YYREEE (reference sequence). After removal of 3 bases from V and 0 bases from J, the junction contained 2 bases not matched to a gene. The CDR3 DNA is TGTGCCAGCAGCTCGGGACAGCCGAACACCGGGGAGCTGTTTTTT. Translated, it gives CASSSGQPNTGELFF.

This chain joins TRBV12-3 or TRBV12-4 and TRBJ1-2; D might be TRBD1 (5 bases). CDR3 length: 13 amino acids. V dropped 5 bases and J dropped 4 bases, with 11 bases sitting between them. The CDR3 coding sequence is TGTGCCAGCAGTAGGGGCGGAGTCTATGGCTACACCTTC. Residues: CASSRGGVYGYTF.

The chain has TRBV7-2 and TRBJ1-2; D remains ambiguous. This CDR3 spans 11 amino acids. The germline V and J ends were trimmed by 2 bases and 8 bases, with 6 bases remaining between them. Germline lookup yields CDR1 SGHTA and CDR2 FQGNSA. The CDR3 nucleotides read TGTGCCAGCAGCTTACTAGTAGGCTACACCTTC. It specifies CASSLLVGYTF.

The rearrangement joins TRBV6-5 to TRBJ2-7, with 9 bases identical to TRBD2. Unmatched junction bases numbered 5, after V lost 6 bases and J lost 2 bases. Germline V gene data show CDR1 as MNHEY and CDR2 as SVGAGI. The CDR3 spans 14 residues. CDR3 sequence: CASSLGGGAYEQYF. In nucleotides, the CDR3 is TGTGCCAGCAGCCTCGGCGGGGGGGCCTACGAGCAGTACTTC.

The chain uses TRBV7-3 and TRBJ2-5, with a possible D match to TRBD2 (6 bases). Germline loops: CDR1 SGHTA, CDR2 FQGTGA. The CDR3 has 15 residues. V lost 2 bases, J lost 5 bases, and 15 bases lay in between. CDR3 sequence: CASSLGGTVGETQYF. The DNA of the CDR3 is TGTGCCAGCAGCTTAGGGGGGACTGTGGGCGAGACCCAGTACTTC.

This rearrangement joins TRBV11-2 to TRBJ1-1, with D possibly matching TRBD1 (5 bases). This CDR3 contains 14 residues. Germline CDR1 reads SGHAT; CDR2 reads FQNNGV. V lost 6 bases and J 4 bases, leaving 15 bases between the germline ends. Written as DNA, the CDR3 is TGTGCCAGCAGGTTGGGGGGGAGTGGCACTGAAGCTTTCTTT. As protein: CASRLGGSGTEAFF.

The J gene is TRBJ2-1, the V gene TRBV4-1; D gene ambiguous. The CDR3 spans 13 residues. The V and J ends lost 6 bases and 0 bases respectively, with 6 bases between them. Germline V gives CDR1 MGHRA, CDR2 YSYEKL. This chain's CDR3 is CASRHNSYNEQFF. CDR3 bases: TGCGCCAGCAGGCACAACTCCTACAATGAGCAGTTCTTC.

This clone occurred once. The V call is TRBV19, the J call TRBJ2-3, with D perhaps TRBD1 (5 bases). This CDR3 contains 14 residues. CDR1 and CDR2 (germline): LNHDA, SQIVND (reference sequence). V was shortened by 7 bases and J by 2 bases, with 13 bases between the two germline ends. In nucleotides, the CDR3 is TGTGCCAGTACCACGACAGAGACCACAGATACGCAGTATTTT. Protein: CASTTTETTDTQYF.

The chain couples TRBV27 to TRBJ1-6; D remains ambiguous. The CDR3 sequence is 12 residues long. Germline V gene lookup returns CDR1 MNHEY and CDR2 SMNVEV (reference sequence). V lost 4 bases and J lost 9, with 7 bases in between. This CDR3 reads CASSSGPSPLHF. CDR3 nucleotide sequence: TGTGCCAGCAGTTCCGGTCCTTCACCCCTCCACTTT.

CDR3 nucleotides: TGTGCCGGAGCTTCGGGACTAAGAGGTTCACCCCTCCACTTT. This encodes CAGASGLRGSPLHF. The chain couples TRBV6-5 to TRBJ1-6; D perhaps matches TRBD1 (5 bases). Germline V gene lookup returns CDR1 MNHEY and CDR2 SVGAGI. CDR3 length: 14 amino acids. Trimming removed 11 bases from V and 9 bases from J, with 20 bases in between.

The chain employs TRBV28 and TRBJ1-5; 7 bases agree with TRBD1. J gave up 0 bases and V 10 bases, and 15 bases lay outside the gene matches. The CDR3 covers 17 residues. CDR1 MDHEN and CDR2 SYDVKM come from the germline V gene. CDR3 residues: CATSGGVGQVSNQPQHF. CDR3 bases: TGTGCCACCTCGGGGGGGGTTGGACAGGTTAGCAATCAGCCCCAGCATTTT.

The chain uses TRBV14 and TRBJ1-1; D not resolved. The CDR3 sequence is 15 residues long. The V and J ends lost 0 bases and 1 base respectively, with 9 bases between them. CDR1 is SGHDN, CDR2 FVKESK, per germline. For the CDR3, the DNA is TGTGCCAGCAGCCAAGAACGCCAGGCGAACACTGAAGCTTTCTTT. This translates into CASSQERQANTEAFF.

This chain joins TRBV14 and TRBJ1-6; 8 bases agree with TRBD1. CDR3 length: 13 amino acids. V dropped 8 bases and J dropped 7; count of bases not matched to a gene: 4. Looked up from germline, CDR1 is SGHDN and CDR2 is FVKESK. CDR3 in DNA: TGTGCCAGCGCCGGACAGGGAAATTCACCCCTCCACTTT. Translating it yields CASAGQGNSPLHF.

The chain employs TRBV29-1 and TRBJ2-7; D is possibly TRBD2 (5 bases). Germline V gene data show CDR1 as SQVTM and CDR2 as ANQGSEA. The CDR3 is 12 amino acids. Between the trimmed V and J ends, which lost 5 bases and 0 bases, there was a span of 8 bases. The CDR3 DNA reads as TGCAGCGTTCTTAGCGTCTCCTACGAGCAGTACTTC. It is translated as CSVLSVSYEQYF.

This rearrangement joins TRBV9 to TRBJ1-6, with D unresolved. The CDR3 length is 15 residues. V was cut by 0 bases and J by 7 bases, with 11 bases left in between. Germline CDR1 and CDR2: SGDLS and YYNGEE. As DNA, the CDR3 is TGTGCCAGCAGCGTAGACGGGAATTACAATTCACCCCTCCACTTT. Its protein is CASSVDGNYNSPLHF.

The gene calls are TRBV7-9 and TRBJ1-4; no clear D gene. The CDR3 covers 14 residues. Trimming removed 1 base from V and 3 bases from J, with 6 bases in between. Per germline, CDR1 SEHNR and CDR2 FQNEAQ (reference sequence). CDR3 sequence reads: CASSLEQSNEKLFF. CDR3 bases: TGTGCCAGCAGCTTAGAACAGTCTAATGAAAAACTGTTTTTT. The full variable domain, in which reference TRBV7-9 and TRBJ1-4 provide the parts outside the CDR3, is DTGVSQNPRHKITKRGQNVTFRCDPISEHNRLYWYRQTLGQGPEFLTYFQNEAQLEKSRLLSDRFSAERPKGSFSTLEIQRTEQGDSAMYLCASSLEQSNEKLFFGSGTQLSVL.

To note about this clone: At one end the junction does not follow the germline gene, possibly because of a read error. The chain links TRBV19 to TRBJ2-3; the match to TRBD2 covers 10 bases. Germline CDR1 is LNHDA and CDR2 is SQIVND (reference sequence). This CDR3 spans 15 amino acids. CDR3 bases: TGTGCCAGTAGTCCCCTAAGCGGGAGGGTGACATCGGCTTACTTT. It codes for CASSPLSGRVTSAYF.